This TCR beta chain is drawn from a study of vaccination and CD4 T cells after COVID-19. About the study: In the convalescent cohort, there were six males and four females, two of them Hispanic. Samples taken post-COVID came a median about 100 days after diagnosis, ranging from 35 to 161.

Documented treatment: approximately nine-day PBMC culture with coronavirus spike peptide pools or control peptides (ViraFEST assay). Oncomine TCR Beta short-read sequencing was applied to DNA from cultured CD4+ T cells. In TCRdb, the PCR reads were re-called with MiXCR into one record per CDR3 protein. The sample contains 17,000 or so distinct CDR3 sequences, roughly 30% of which appear only once. Germline V lookup: CDR1 SGHVS, CDR2 FQNEAQ. The CDR3 extends over 13 amino acids. Trimming took 2 bases from V and 3 from J; bases not matched to a gene: 0. Study-level results: 304 of 307 vaccine-specific clones from convalescent patients were spike mono-reactive.

By its share, this clonotype is medium-sized. Its target is unknown. The sample was cultured CD4+ T cells from blood. V is TRBV7-8 and J is TRBJ1-1, with 7 bases matching TRBD1. The receptor comes from a human donor with COVID-19. The CDR3 DNA follows: TGTGCCAGCAGCTTAACAGGGGACACTGAAGCTTTCTTT. Protein sequence: CASSLTGDTEAFF. Looking up the rest from reference TRBV7-8 and TRBJ1-1 gives the full variable domain: GAGVSQSPRYKVAKRGQDVALRCDPISGHVSLFWYQQALGQGPEFLTYFQNEAQLDKSGLPSDRFFAERPEGSVSTLKIQRTQQEDSAVYLCASSLTGDTEAFFGQGTRLTVV.